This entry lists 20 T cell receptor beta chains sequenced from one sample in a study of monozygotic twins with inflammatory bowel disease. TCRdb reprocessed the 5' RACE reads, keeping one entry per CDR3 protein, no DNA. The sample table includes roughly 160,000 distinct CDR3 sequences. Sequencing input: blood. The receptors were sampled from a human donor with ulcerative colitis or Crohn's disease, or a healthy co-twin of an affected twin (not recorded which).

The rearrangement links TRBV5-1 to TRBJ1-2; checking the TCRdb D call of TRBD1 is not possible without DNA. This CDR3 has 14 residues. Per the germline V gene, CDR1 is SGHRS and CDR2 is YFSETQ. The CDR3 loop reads CASSREDTAYGYTF.

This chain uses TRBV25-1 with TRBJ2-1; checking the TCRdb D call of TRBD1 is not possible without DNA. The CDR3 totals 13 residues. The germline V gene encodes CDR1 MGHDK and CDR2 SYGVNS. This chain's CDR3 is CASSETGGYEQFF.

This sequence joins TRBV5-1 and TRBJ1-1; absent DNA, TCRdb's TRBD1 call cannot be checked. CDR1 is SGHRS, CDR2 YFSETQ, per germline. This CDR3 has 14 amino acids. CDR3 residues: CASSLTGGDAEAFF.

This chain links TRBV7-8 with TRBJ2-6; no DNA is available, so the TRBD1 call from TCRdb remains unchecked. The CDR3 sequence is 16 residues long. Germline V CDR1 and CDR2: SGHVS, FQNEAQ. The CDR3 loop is CASSPYTGVGANVLTF. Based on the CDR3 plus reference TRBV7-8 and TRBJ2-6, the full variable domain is GAGVSQSPRYKVAKRGQDVALRCDPISGHVSLFWYQQALGQGPEFLTYFQNEAQLDKSGLPSDRFFAERPEGSVSTLKIQRTQQEDSAVYLCASSPYTGVGANVLTFGAGSRLTVL.

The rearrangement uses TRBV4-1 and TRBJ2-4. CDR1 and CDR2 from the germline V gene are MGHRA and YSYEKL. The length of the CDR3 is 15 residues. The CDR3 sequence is CASSQVALAKNIQYF.

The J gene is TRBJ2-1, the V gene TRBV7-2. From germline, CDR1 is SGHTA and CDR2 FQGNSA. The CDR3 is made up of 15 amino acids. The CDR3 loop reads CASSWSMASPNEQFF.

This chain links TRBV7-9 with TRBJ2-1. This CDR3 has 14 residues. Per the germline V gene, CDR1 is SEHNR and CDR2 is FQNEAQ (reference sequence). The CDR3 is CASSPNVGYNEQFF.

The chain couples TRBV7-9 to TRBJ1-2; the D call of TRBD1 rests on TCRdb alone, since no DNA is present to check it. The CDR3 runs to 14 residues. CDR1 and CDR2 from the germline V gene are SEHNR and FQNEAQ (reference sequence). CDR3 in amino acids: CASSRTGSNYGYTF. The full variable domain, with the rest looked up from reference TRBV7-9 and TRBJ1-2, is DTGVSQNPRHKITKRGQNVTFRCDPISEHNRLYWYRQTLGQGPEFLTYFQNEAQLEKSRLLSDRFSAERPKGSFSTLEIQRTEQGDSAMYLCASSRTGSNYGYTFGSGTRLTVV.

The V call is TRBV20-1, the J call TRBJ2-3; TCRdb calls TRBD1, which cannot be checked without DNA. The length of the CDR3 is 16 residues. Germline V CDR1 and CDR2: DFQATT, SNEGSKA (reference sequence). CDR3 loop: CSASAGTQVDSDTQYF.

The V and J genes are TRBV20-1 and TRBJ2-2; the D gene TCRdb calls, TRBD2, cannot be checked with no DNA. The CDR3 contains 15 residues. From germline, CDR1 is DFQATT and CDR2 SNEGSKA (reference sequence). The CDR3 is CSARTRVKNTGELFF.

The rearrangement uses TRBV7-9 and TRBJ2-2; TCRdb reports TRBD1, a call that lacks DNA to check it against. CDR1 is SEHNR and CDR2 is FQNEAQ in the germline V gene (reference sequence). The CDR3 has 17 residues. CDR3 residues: CASSSDRRRANTGELFF. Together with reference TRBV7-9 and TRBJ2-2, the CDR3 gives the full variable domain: DTGVSQNPRHKITKRGQNVTFRCDPISEHNRLYWYRQTLGQGPEFLTYFQNEAQLEKSRLLSDRFSAERPKGSFSTLEIQRTEQGDSAMYLCASSSDRRRANTGELFFGEGSRLTVL.

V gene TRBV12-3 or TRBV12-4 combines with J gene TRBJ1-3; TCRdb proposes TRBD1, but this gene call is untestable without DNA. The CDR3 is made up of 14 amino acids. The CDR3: CASSPGQRGNTIYF.

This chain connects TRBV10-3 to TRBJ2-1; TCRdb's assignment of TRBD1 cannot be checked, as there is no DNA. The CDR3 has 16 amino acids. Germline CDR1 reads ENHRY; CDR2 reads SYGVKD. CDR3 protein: CAISETRGQGANEQFF.

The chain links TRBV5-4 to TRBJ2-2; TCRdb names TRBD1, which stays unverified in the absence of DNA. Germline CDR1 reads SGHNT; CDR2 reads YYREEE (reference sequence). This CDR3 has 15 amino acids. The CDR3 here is CASSAGTGNTGELFF.

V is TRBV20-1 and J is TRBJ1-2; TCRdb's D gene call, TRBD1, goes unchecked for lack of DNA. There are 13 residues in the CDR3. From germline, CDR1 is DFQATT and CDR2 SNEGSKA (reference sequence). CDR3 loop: CSAPRDRERGYTF.

The CDR3 loop reads CASSFPRDRGYNEQFF. The rearrangement joins TRBV5-1 to TRBJ2-1; TCRdb's D call of TRBD1 is untestable without DNA. The germline V gene has CDR1 SGHRS and CDR2 YFSETQ. This CDR3 region has 16 residues.

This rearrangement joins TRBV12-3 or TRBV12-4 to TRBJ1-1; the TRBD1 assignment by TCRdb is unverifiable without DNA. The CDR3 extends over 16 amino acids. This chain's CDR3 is CASSLPTGGRNTEAFF.

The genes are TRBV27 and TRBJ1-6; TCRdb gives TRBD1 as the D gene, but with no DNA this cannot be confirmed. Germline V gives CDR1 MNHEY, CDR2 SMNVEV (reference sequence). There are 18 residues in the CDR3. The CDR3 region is CASSRRQGLNSYNSPLHF.

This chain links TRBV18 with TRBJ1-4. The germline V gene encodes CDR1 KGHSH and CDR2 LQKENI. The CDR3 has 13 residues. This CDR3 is CASSESANEKLFF.

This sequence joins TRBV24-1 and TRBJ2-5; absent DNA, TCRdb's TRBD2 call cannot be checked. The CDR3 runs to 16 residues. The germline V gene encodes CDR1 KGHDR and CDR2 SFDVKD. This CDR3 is CATSDPTLAGGETQYF.